This TCR beta chain emerged from a study of blood T cell repertoires in COVID-19. At the level of the study: Samples taken during acute and convalescent COVID-19 were collected in the United States, Italy and Spain. PBMCs, B-cell-depleted T cells, or T cells were the source of the cDNA or gDNA that made up the material.

Authors' data handling: For nucleated cells, counts were estimated from reference gene primer amplification. Sequenced by immunoSEQ multiplex PCR; TCRdb stores in-frame clones only, minus some. The V and J calls and clone size are taken from that table; D and trimming were inferred from the DNA. The table lists about 76,000 clones, around 90% of them singletons. Germline loops: CDR1 SGHTA, CDR2 FQGTGA. This CDR3 has 15 residues. V gave up 2 bases and J gave up 6 bases; unmatched junction bases: 4. The specimen sequenced was peripheral blood. The V gene is TRBV7-3, the J gene TRBJ2-1, with 10 bases identical to TRBD2. The TCR was taken from a human donor in a cohort sampled during active COVID-19. The CDR3 region has the DNA TGTGCCAGCAGCTTACCTAGCGGGAGAGCCAATGAGCAGTTCTTC. This gives the protein CASSLPSGRANEQFF.